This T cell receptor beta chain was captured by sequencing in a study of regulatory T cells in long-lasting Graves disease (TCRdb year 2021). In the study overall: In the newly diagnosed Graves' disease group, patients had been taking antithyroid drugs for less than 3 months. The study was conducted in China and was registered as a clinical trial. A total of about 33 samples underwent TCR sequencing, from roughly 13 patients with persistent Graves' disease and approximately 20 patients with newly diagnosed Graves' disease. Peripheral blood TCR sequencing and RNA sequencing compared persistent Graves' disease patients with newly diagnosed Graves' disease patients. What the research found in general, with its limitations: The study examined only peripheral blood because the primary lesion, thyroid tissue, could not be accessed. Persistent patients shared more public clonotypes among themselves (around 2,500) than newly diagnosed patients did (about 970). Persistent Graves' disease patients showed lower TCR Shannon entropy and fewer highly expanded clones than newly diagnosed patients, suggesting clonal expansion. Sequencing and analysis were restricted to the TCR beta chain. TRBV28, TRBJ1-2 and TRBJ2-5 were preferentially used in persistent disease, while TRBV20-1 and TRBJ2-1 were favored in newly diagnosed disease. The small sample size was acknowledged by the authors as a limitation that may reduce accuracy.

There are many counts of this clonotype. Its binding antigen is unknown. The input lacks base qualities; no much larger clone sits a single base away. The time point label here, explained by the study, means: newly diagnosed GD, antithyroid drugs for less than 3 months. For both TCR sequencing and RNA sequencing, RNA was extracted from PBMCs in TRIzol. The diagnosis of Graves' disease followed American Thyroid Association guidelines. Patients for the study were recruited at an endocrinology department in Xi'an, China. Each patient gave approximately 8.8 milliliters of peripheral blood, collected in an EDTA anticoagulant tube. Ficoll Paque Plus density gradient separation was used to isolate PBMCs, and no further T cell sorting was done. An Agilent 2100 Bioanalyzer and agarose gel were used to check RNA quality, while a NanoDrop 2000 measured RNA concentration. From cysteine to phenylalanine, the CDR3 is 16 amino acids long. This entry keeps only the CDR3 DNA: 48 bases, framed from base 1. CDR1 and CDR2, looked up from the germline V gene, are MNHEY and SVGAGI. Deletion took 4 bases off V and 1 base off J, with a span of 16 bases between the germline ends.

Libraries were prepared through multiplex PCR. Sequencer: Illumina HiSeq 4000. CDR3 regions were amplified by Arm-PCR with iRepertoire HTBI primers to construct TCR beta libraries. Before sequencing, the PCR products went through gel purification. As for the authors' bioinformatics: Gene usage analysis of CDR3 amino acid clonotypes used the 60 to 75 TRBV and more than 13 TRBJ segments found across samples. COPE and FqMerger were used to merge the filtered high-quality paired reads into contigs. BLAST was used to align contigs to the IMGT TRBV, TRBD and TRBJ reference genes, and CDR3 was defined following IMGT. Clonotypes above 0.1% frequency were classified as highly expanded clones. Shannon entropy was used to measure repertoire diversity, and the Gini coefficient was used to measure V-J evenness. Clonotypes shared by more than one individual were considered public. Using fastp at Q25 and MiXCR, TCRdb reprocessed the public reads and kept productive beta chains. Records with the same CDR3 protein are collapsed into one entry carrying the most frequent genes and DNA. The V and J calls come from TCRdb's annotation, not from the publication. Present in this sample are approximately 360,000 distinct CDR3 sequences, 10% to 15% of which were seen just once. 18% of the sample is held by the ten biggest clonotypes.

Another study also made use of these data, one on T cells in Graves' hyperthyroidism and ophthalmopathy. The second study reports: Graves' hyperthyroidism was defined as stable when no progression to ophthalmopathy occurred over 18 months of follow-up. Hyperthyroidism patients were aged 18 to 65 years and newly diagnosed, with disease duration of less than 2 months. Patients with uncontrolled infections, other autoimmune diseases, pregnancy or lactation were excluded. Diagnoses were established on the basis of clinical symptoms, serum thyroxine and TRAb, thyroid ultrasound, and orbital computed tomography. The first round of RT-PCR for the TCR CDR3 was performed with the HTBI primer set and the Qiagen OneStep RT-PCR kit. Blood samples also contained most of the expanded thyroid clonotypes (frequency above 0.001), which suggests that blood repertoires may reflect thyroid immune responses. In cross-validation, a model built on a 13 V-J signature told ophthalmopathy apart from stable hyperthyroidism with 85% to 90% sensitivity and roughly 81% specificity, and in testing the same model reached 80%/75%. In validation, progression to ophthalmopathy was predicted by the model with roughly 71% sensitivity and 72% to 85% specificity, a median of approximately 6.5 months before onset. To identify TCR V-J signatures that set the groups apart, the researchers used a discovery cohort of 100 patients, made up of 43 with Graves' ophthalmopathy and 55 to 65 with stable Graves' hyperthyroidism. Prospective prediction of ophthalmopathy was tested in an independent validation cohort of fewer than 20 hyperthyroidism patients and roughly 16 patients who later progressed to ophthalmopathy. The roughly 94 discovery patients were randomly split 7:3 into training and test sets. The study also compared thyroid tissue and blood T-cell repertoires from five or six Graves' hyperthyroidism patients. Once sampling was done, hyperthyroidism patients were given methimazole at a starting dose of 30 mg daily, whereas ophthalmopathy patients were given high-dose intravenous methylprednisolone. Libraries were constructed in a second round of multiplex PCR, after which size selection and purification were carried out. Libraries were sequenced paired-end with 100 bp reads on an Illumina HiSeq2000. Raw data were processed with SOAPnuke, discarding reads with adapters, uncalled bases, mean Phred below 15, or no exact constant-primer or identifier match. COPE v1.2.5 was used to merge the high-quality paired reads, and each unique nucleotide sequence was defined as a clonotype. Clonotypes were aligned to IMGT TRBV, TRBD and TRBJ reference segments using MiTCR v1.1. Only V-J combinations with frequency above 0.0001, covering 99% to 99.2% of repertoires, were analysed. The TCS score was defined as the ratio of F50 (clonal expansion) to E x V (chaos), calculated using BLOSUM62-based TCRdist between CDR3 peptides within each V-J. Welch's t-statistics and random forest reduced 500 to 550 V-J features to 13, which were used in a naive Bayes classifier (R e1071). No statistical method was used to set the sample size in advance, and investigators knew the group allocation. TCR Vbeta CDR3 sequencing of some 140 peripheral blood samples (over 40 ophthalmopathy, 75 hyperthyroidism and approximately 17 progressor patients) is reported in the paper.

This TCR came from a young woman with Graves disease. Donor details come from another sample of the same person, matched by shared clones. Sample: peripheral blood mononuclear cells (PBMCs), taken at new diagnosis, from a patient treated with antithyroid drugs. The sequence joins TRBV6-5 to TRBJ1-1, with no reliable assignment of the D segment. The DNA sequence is TGTGCCAGCAGTTTAGACGGATACGAGAGGAACACTGAAGCTTTCTTT. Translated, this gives CASSLDGYERNTEAFF.